Here is one T cell receptor (beta chain) with its context. The antigen it binds to is not known. Nothing much larger sits one base from this clone, and base qualities are not available. Preparation of the library involved the immunoSEQ multiplex PCR assay. RNA was extracted from all samples and reverse transcribed into cDNA as template for TCR sequencing. First-strand cDNA was synthesized with SuperScript III using a 2:1 mix of oligo-dT and random hexamers. A synthetic immune receptor repertoire was used to assess amplification bias, and residual bias was removed computationally. Regarding the original processing steps: After raw reads were preprocessed to remove errors, the CDR3 was defined following IMGT conventions as running from the conserved cysteine to phenylalanine. Clonality was calculated as 1 minus Shannon entropy normalized by log2 of the number of productive unique TCRs. CD4 or CD8 identity of scalp clones was inferred by cross-referencing scalp TCRbeta sequences with sorted blood CD4 and CD8 repertoires. This immuneACCESS table, as held by TCRdb, lists in-frame sequences with V and J called but not all clones. Of the missing ones, under half trace to an unresolved V gene in checked studies; the others have no known cause. For V, J and clone size, that table is used; D and trimming come from the DNA. The sample profile shows about 140,000 clones; about 88% of them were found once. The ten largest clonotypes hold around 14% of the sample.

V is reduced by 5 bases and J by 5 bases, leaving a spacing of 10 bases between them. The CDR3 sequence holds 13 residues, the cysteine and phenylalanine included. Of the read, only the CDR3 DNA is kept; its 39 bases are in frame from base 1. The germline V gene encodes CDR1 SEHNR and CDR2 FQNEAQ (reference sequence). The sample is drawn from a study of CD8+ T cells in alopecia areata (dated by TCRdb to between 2018 and 2020). Concerning the study at large: Treated patients were enrolled in an open-label pilot trial of oral tofacitinib, 5 to 10 mg twice daily, for moderate-to-severe alopecia areata. Tofacitinib was administered for 6 to 18 months, and 6 months of follow-up off drug were then conducted to assess delayed response and recurrence. The SALT score, which quantifies the percentage of affected scalp surface area, was used to measure disease severity in treated patients. In both human patients and the C3H/HeJ mouse model, the study applied high-throughput TCRbeta sequencing to look at T cell clonal expansion in alopecia areata. Scalp tissue and sorted CD4+ and CD8+ peripheral blood T cells from patchy and totalis/universalis alopecia areata patients and from healthy controls were covered by human TCRbeta sequencing. Tofacitinib-treated patients had biopsies at baseline and at 4 and 24 weeks of treatment, with a later scalp biopsy in several patients. Scalp clonality was compared among normal scalp (n=4), patchy alopecia areata scalp (n=8), and alopecia totalis/universalis scalp (n=8). The RNA source kit depended on sample type: the PAXgene miRNA kit for fixed scalp, the miRNeasy kit for PBMCs, and the RNeasy kit for mouse skin. immunoSEQ multiplex PCR using 35 Vbeta forward primers and 13 Jbeta reverse primers was used to amplify TCRbeta CDR3 regions. Findings and caveats that apply to the study as a whole: Compared with mice, TCR sequences shared between patients were less clear, possibly partly because of HLA diversity across the patient population. The treated cohort was small, with a single nonresponder, so links between baseline CD8+ expansion and response need larger studies. Scalp clonality and the number of expanded CD8+ clones among the top 100 scalp clones were significantly decreased by tofacitinib. Many expanded lesional clones were found to persist in scalp and blood during tofacitinib treatment, and relapse after treatment cessation may be partly explained by this persistence. Resident alphabeta T cells in normal human skin are also sequenced, complicating scalp TCR repertoire analysis, unlike mouse skin dominated by gammadelta T cells. Compared with normal scalp, lesional scalp had higher clonality and more expanded CD8+ clones, particularly in alopecia totalis/universalis, a pattern that suggests antigenic drive.

What the time point label conveys for this sample: more than three weeks on oral tofacitinib. What this sample's treatment or condition label stands for: oral pan-JAK inhibitor, 5-10 mg twice daily. Lesional scalp punch biopsies and peripheral blood were obtained from alopecia areata patients. After PBMCs were isolated by density centrifugation and stained for CD3, CD4 and CD8, a FACSAria was used to sort CD4+ and CD8+ T cells. The starting material was CD8+ T cells sorted from blood, obtained at week 4, from a patient treated with tofacitinib. The rearranged chain carries TRBV7-9 and TRBJ2-1; the D gene could be either TRBD1 or TRBD2, each agreeing at 5 bases. This TCR was recovered from a human donor with alopecia areata. CDR3 region: CASSIEGNNEQFF. The DNA sequence reads TGTGCCAGCAGCATTGAGGGGAACAATGAGCAGTTCTTC.